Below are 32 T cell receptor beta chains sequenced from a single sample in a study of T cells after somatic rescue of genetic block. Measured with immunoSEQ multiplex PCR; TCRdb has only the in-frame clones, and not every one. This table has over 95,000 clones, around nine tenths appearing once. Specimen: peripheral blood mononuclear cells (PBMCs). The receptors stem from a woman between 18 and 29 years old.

CDR3 in amino acids: CASSDESSGNTIYF. Here the CDR3 DNA reads TGTGCCAGCAGTGATGAGAGCTCTGGAAACACCATATATTTT. The chain carries TRBV25-1 and TRBJ1-3; no clear D. The germline V gene encodes CDR1 MGHDK and CDR2 SYGVNS. Trimming took off 3 bases at V and 0 bases at J, with 6 bases between the two ends. The CDR3 sequence is 14 residues long.

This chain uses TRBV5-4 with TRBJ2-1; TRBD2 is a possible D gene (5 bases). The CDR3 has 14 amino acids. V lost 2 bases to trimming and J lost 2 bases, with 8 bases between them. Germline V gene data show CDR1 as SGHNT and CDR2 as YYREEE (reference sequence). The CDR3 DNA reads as TGTGCCAGCAGCTTTGGACTGACCTACAATGAGCAGTTCTTC. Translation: CASSFGLTYNEQFF.

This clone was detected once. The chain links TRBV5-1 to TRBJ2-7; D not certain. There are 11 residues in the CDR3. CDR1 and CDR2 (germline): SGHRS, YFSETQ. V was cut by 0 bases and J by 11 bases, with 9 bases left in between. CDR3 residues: CASSLGDEKYF. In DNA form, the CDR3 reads TGCGCCAGCAGCTTGGGTGACGAAAAGTACTTC.

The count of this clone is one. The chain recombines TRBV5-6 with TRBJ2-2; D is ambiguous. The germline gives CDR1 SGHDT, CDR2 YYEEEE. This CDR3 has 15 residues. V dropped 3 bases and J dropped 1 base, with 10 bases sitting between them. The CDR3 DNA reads TGTGCCAGCAGCTGGGCCTTAGGGAACACCGGGGAGCTGTTTTTT. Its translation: CASSWALGNTGELFF.

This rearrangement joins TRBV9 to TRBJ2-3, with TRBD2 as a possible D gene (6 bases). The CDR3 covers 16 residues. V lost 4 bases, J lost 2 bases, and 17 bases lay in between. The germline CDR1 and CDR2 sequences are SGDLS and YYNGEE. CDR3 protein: CASSSTTGEYTDTQYF. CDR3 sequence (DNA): TGTGCCAGCAGCTCTACAACGGGGGAGTACACAGATACGCAGTATTTT.

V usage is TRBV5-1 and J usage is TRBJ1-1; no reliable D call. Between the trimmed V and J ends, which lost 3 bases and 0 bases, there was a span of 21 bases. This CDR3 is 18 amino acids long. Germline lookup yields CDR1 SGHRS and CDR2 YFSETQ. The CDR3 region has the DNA TGCGCCAGCAGCTACCGCGGATCCCAAGTGCCTCTGAACACTGAAGCTTTCTTT. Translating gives CASSYRGSQVPLNTEAFF.

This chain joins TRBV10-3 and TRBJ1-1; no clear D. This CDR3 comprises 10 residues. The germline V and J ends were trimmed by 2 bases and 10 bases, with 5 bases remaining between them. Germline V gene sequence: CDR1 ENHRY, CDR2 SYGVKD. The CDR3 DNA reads TGTGCCATCAGTGAGGGTACAGCTTTCTTT. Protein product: CAISEGTAFF.

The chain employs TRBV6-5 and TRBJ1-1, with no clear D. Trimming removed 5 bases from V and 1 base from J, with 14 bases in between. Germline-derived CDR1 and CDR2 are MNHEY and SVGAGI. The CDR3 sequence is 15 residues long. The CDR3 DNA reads TGTGCCAGCAGTCCAGGCAGCCGGCCGAACACTGAAGCTTTCTTT. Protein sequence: CASSPGSRPNTEAFF.

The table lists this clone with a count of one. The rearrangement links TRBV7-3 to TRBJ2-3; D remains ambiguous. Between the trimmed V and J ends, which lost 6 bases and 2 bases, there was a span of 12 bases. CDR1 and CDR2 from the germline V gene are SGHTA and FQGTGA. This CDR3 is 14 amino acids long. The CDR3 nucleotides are TGTGCCAGCAGACAAGGGTTGGTCACAGATACGCAGTATTTT. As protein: CASRQGLVTDTQYF.

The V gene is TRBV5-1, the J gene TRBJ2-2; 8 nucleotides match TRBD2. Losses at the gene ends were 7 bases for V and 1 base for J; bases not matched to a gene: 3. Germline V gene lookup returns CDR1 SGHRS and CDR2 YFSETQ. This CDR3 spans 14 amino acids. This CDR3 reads CASGAGVNTGELFF. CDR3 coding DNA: TGCGCCAGCGGAGCGGGGGTGAACACCGGGGAGCTGTTTTTT.

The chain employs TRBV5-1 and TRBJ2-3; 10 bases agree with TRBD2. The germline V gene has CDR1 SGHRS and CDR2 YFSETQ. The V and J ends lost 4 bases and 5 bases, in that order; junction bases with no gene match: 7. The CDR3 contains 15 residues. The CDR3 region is CASSKAGGRRDTQYF. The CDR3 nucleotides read TGCGCCAGCAGCAAAGCGGGGGGGCGACGAGATACGCAGTATTTT.

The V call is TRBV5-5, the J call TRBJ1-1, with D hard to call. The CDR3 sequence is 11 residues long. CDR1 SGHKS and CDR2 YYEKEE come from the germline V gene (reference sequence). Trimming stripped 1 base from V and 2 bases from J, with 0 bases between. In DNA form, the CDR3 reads TGTGCCAGCAGCTTGAACACTGAAGCTTTCTTT. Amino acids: CASSLNTEAFF.

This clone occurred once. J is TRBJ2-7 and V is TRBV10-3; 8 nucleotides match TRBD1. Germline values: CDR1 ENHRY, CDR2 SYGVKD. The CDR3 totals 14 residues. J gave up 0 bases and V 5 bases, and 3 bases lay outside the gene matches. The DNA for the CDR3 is TGTGCCATCAGTCAGGGGGCAGGCTCCTACGAGCAGTACTTC. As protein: CAISQGAGSYEQYF.

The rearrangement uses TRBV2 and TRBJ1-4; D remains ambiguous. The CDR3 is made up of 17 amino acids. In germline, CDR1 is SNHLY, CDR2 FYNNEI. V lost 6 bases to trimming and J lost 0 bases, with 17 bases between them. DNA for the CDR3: TGTGCCAGCAGCTATGGGATCGGCGGCCCAACTAATGAAAAACTGTTTTTT. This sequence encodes CASSYGIGGPTNEKLFF. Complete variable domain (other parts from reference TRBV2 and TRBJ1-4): EPEVTQTPSHQVTQMGQEVILRCVPISNHLYFYWYRQILGQKVEFLVSFYNNEISEKSEIFDDQFSVERPDGSNFTLKIRSTKLEDSAMYFCASSYGIGGPTNEKLFFGSGTQLSVL.

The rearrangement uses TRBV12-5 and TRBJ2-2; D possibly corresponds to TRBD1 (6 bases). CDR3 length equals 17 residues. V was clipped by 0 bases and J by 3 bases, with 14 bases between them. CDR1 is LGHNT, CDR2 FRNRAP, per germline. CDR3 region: CASGLVLGRGYTGELFF. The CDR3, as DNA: TGTGCTAGTGGTTTGGTACTGGGTAGGGGGTACACCGGGGAGCTGTTTTTT.

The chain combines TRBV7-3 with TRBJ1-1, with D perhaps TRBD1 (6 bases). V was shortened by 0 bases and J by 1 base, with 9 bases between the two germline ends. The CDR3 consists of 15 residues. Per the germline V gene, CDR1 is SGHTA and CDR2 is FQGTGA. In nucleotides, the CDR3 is TGTGCCAGCAGCTTAACCGGACAGACGAACACTGAAGCTTTCTTT. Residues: CASSLTGQTNTEAFF.

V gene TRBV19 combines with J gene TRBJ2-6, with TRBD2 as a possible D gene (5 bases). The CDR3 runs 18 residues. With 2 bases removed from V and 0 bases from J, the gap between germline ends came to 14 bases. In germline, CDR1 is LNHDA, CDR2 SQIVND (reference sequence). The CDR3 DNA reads TGTGCCAGTAGTATAACGGGCAGACTAAGCTCTGGGGCCAACGTCCTGACTTTC. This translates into CASSITGRLSSGANVLTF.

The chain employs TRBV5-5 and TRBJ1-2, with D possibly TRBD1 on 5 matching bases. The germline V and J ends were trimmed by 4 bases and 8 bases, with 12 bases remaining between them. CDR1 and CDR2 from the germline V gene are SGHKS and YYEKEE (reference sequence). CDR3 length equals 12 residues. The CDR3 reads CASSQSTEGYTF. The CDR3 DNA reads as TGTGCCAGCAGCCAATCGACAGAAGGCTACACCTTC.

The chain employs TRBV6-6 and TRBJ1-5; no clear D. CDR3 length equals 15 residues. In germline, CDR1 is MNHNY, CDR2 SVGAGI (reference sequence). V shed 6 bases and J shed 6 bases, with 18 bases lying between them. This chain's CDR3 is CASSSPGAGGQPQHF. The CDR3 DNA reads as TGTGCCAGCAGCTCCCCCGGCGCGGGCGGTCAGCCCCAGCATTTT.

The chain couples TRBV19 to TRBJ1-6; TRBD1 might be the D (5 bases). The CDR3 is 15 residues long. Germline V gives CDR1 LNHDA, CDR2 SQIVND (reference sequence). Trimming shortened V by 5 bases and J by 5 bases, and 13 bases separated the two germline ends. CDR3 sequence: CASSPGTAHNSPLHF. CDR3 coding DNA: TGTGCCAGTAGTCCAGGGACGGCGCATAATTCACCCCTCCACTTT.

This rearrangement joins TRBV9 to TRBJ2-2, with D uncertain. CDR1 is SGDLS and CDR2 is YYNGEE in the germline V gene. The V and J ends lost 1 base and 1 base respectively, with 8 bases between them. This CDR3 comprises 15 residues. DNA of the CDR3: TGTGCCAGCAGCGTATCGACTGTGAACACCGGGGAGCTGTTTTTT. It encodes CASSVSTVNTGELFF.

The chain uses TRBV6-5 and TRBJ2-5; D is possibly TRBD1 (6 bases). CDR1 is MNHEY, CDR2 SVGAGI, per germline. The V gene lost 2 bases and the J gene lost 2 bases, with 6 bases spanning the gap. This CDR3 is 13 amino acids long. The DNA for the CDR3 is TGTGCCAGCAGTTACGGACAGCAAGAGACCCAGTACTTC. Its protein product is CASSYGQQETQYF.

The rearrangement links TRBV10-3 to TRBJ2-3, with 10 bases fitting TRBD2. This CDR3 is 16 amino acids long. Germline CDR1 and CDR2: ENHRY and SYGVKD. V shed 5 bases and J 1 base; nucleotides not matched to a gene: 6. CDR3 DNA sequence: TGTGCCATCAGTTCATTAGCGGGGGGTCGCACAGATACGCAGTATTTT. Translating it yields CAISSLAGGRTDTQYF.

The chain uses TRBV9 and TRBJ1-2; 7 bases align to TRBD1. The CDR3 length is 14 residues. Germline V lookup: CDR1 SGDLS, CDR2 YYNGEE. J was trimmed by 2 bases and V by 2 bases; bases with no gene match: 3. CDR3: CASSVGQYNYGYTF. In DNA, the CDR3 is TGTGCCAGCAGCGTGGGACAGTACAACTATGGCTACACCTTC.

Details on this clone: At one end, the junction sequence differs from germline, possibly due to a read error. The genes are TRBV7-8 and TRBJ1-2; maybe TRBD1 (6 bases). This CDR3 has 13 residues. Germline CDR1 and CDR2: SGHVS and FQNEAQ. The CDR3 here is CAIPDSSSFEVYF. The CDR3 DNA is TGTGCCATCCCGGACAGCTCCAGCTTCGAGGTATACTTC.

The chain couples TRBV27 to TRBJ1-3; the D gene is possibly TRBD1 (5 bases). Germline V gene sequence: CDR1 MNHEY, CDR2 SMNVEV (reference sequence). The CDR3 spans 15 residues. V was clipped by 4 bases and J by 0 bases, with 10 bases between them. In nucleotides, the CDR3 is TGTGCCAGCAGTTACTCGGGGGGCTCTGGAAACACCATATATTTT. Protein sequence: CASSYSGGSGNTIYF.

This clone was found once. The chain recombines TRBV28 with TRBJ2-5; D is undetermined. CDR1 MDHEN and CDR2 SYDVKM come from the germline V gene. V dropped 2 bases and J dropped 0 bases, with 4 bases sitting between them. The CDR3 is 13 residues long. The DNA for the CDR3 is TGTGCCAGCAGTTTAATAGACCAAGAGACCCAGTACTTC. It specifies CASSLIDQETQYF.

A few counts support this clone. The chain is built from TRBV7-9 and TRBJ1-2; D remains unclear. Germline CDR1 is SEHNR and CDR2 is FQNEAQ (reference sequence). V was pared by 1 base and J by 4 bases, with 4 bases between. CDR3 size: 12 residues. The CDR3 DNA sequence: TGTGCCAGCAGCTTAGGCAGCTATGGCTACACCTTC. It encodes CASSLGSYGYTF.

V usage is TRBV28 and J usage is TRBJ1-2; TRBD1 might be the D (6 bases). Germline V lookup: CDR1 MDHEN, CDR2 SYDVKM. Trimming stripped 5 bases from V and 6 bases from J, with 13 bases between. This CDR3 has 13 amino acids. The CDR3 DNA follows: TGTGCCAGCAGTCCCCCCGCAGGGGATGGCTACACCTTC. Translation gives CASSPPAGDGYTF.

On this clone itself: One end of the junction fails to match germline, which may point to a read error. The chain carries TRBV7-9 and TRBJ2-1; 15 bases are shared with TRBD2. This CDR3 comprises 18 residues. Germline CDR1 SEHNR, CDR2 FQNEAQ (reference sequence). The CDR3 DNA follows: TGTGCCAGTAGCTTATTGGGACTAGCGGGGGGCGGCCACAATGAGCAGTTCTTC. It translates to CASSLLGLAGGGHNEQFF.

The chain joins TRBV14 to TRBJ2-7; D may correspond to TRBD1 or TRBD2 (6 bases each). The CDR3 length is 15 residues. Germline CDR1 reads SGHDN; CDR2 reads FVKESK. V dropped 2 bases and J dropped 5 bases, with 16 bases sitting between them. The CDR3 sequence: CASSQIGGSRNEQYF. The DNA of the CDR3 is TGTGCCAGCAGCCAAATCGGGGGCAGCAGGAACGAGCAGTACTTC.

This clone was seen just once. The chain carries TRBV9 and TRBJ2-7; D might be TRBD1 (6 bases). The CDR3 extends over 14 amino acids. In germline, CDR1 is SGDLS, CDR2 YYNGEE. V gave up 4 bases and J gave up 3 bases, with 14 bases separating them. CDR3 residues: CASSLHGQSYEQYF. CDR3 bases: TGTGCCAGCAGCCTTCATGGACAGAGCTACGAGCAGTACTTC. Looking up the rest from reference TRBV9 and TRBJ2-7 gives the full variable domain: DSGVTQTPKHLITATGQRVTLRCSPRSGDLSVYWYQQSLDQGLQFLIQYYNGEERAKGNILERFSAQQFPDLHSELNLSSLELGDSALYFCASSLHGQSYEQYFGPGTRLTVT.